The 20 T cell receptor beta chains listed next were all sequenced from one sample in a study of T cell repertoires in aging, cancer and after chemotherapy. Rearranged V-D-J TRB sequences were amplified with a mixed TRB-A/B primer pool. TCRdb reanalysed the multiplex PCR reads using MiXCR and keeps one entry per CDR3 protein. The table records 20,000 or so distinct CDR3 sequences, 37% of them present only once. Amplification of TCR beta used genomic DNA extracted from peripheral blood. Sequencing used blood. The receptor source for this set is a human donor with a solid tumor.

The V gene is TRBV19, the J gene TRBJ2-1; D gene unclear. Germline V gene lookup returns CDR1 LNHDA and CDR2 SQIVND (reference sequence). Between the trimmed V and J ends, which lost 3 bases and 2 bases, there was a span of 17 bases. This CDR3 has 17 residues. CDR3: CASSICSHGPTYNEQFF. CDR3 nucleotides: TGTGCCAGTAGTATTTGTTCTCACGGGCCCACCTACAATGAGCAGTTCTTC.

A few counts support this clonotype. Germline is not matched at one junction end, which may reflect a read error. This chain links TRBV24-1 with TRBJ2-2, with 10 bases lining up with TRBD1. The CDR3 length is 16 residues. Germline assignment: CDR1 KGHDR and CDR2 SFDVKD. The CDR3: CATSDRQGAKTGELFF. In DNA form, the CDR3 reads TGTGCCACCAGTGACAGACAGGGGGCGAAAACCGGGGAGCTGTTTTTT.

This clonotype came up a few times. The chain combines TRBV27 with TRBJ1-6; a possible D gene is TRBD1 (5 bases). Per the germline V gene, CDR1 is MNHEY and CDR2 is SMNVEV (reference sequence). Deletions cut 6 bases from V and 10 bases from J, with 19 bases between. The CDR3 loop spans 15 amino acids. CDR3 sequence reads: CASRTITGTESPLHF. In DNA form, the CDR3 reads TGTGCCAGCAGGACGATAACCGGGACGGAGTCACCCCTCCACTTT.

This clonotype showed up just a few times. The chain carries TRBV7-6 and TRBJ2-7; the match to TRBD1 covers 7 bases. The V segment lost 4 bases and the J segment 3 bases; nucleotides outside the gene matches: 9. The CDR3 totals 15 residues. The germline CDR1 and CDR2 sequences are SGHVS and FNYEAQ. Here the CDR3 DNA reads TGTGCCAGCAGCTCAGACACAGGGGCAGGCTACGAGCAGTACTTC. Protein sequence: CASSSDTGAGYEQYF.

This clonotype came up a few times. The genes are TRBV7-6 and TRBJ2-2, with TRBD1 matching 9 bases. CDR1 and CDR2 from the germline V gene are SGHVS and FNYEAQ. With V trimmed by 5 bases and J by 7 bases, 8 bases remained unmatched. There are 15 residues in the CDR3. The CDR3 reads CASSPIQGAGGELFF. The CDR3 region has the DNA TGTGCCAGCAGCCCGATACAGGGGGCGGGCGGGGAGCTGTTTTTT.

The chain is built from TRBV7-9 and TRBJ1-5; 7 nucleotides match TRBD1. CDR1 SEHNR and CDR2 FQNEAQ come from the germline V gene (reference sequence). The V gene end was trimmed by 4 bases and the J gene end by 3 bases; junction bases not matched to a gene: 12. The CDR3 consists of 17 residues. The CDR3 DNA sequence: TGTGCCAGCAGCTCCGATAAGGTAGGGGGCTTCAATCAGCCCCAGCATTTT. Translation gives CASSSDKVGGFNQPQHF.

The V call is TRBV13, the J call TRBJ1-1; D is possibly TRBD1 (5 bases). Germline CDR1 reads PRHDT; CDR2 reads FYEKMQ (reference sequence). The V and J ends lost 3 bases and 1 base respectively, with 12 bases between them. This CDR3 comprises 15 residues. DNA for the CDR3: TGTGCCAGCAGCTTCGGTACAGGTCGGAACACTGAAGCTTTCTTT. This encodes CASSFGTGRNTEAFF.

The table lists this clonotype with a few counts. This CDR3 is CASRGQGFGNQPQHF. The CDR3 DNA reads as TGTGCCAGCAGAGGACAGGGTTTCGGGAATCAGCCCCAGCATTTT. The chain is built from TRBV6-6 and TRBJ1-5, with 8 bases that match TRBD1. V was clipped by 6 bases and J by 4 bases; unmatched bases: 8. The V gene's germline CDR1 is MNHNY and CDR2 SVGAGI (reference sequence). CDR3 size: 15 residues.

In this sample, this clonotype is medium-sized. The rearrangement links TRBV30 to TRBJ1-6; no firm D call. Germline CDR1 and CDR2: GTSNPN and SVGIG (reference sequence). The length of the CDR3 is 12 residues. V lost 0 bases, J lost 10 bases, and 7 bases lay in between. This CDR3 is CAWSVPDSPLHF. Here the CDR3 DNA reads TGTGCCTGGAGTGTACCTGACTCACCCCTCCACTTT.

The rearrangement uses TRBV6-1 and TRBJ2-3; 11 bases are a match to TRBD1. The CDR3 has 14 amino acids. V trimming: 10 bases; J trimming: 7 bases; junction bases outside the gene matches: 10. In germline, CDR1 is MNHNS, CDR2 SASEGT. In DNA, the CDR3 is TGTGCCACCATGCGGGACAGGGGGTCAAATACGCAGTATTTT. This codes for CATMRDRGSNTQYF.

V is TRBV6-1 and J is TRBJ1-2; D might be TRBD1 (6 bases). The CDR3 loop spans 13 amino acids. Germline assignment: CDR1 MNHNS and CDR2 SASEGT. Trimming stripped 2 bases from V and 5 bases from J, with 9 bases between. The CDR3 region is CASSERTVYGYTF. DNA of the CDR3: TGTGCCAGCAGTGAAAGGACAGTTTATGGCTACACCTTC.

The chain employs TRBV18 and TRBJ1-3; tentative D call: TRBD1 (6 bases). In germline, CDR1 is KGHSH, CDR2 LQKENI. CDR3 size: 13 residues. V lost 6 bases to trimming and J lost 3 bases, with 9 bases between them. CDR3: CASSRTDGNTIYF. As DNA, the CDR3 is TGTGCCAGCTCGCGGACAGATGGAAACACCATATATTTT.

There are a few counts of this clonotype. The genes are TRBV5-6 and TRBJ1-3; D is unresolved. V was clipped by 3 bases and J by 0 bases, with 10 bases between them. Germline-derived CDR1 and CDR2 are SGHDT and YYEEEE. The CDR3 is made up of 15 amino acids. CDR3 sequence: CASSSTFNSGNTIYF. CDR3 in DNA: TGTGCCAGCAGCTCGACTTTCAACTCTGGAAACACCATATATTTT. The full variable domain, rest sourced from reference TRBV5-6 and TRBJ1-3, is DAGVTQSPTHLIKTRGQQVTLRCSPKSGHDTVSWYQQALGQGPQFIFQYYEEEERQRGNFPDRFSGHQFPNYSSELNVNALLLGDSALYLCASSSTFNSGNTIYFGEGSWLTVV.

The sample holds a few counts of this clonotype. The genes are TRBV5-1 and TRBJ2-5, with TRBD2 matching 7 bases. This CDR3 has 16 amino acids. V lost 4 bases and J lost 1; bases outside the gene matches: 10. Germline V gene sequence: CDR1 SGHRS, CDR2 YFSETQ. The CDR3 DNA follows: TGCGCCAGCAGCCGTCTAAGTCGGACTAGCCAAGAGACCCAGTACTTC. Residues: CASSRLSRTSQETQYF. Using reference TRBV5-1 and TRBJ2-5 for the parts outside the CDR3, the full variable domain is KAGVTQTPRYLIKTRGQQVTLSCSPISGHRSVSWYQQTPGQGLQFLFEYFSETQRNKGNFPGRFSGRQFSNSRSEMNVSTLELGDSALYLCASSRLSRTSQETQYFGPGTRLLVL.

A few counts support this clonotype. This chain joins TRBV6-5 and TRBJ2-6; D is undetermined. The ends were cut back, 5 bases at V and 0 bases at J, with 8 bases in the middle. In germline, CDR1 is MNHEY, CDR2 SVGAGI. The CDR3 contains 15 residues. CDR3 region: CASSNPISGANVLTF. The CDR3 nucleotides are TGTGCCAGCAGTAACCCAATCTCTGGGGCCAACGTCCTGACTTTC.

This clonotype occurred a few times. The genes are TRBV11-1 and TRBJ2-7; possibly TRBD1 or TRBD2 for D (5 bases each). The CDR3 is made up of 14 amino acids. The germline V gene has CDR1 SGHAT and CDR2 FQDESV (reference sequence). V was pared by 3 bases and J by 2 bases, with 11 bases between. DNA for the CDR3: TGTGCCAGCAGCTTGTTGGGACGCCCCTACGAGCAGTACTTC. It is translated as CASSLLGRPYEQYF.

In this sample, this clonotype turned up a few times. The chain combines TRBV12-3 or TRBV12-4 with TRBJ1-5, with D uncertain. The CDR3 totals 14 residues. Trimming left V 6 bases short and J 2 bases short, with 11 bases between. CDR3 sequence reads: CASSPVWGNQPQHF. The CDR3 DNA follows: TGTGCCAGCAGCCCCGTCTGGGGCAATCAGCCCCAGCATTTT.

This clonotype is deemed medium-sized. This chain uses TRBV29-1 with TRBJ2-1; tentative D call: TRBD2 (7 bases). This CDR3 has 15 residues. Germline V gene lookup returns CDR1 SQVTM and CDR2 ANQGSEA. Trimming left V 7 bases short and J 3 bases short, with 19 bases between. DNA for the CDR3: TGCAGCGACCTCGAGTTAGGGGGGGGCTACAATGAGCAGTTCTTC. It translates to CSDLELGGGYNEQFF.

This sequence joins TRBV5-3 and TRBJ2-5, with 7 bases lining up with TRBD2. TRBV5-3 is recorded as an ORF, its role being uncertain. J gave up 2 bases and V 3 bases, and 10 bases lay outside the gene matches. The CDR3 totals 16 residues. The CDR3 coding sequence is TGTGCCAGAAGCTCCGAACAGCGGGGACTACAAGAGACCCAGTACTTC. Encoded protein: CARSSEQRGLQETQYF.

The gene calls are TRBV7-2 and TRBJ2-1; TRBD2 agrees at 7 bases. The ends lost 2 bases at V and 6 bases at J; junction bases unmatched: 7. Per germline, CDR1 SGHTA and CDR2 FQGNSA. This CDR3 is built from 15 residues. Here the CDR3 reads CASSLRTSEGNEQFF. DNA of the CDR3: TGTGCCAGCAGCTTACGGACTAGTGAAGGCAATGAGCAGTTCTTC.